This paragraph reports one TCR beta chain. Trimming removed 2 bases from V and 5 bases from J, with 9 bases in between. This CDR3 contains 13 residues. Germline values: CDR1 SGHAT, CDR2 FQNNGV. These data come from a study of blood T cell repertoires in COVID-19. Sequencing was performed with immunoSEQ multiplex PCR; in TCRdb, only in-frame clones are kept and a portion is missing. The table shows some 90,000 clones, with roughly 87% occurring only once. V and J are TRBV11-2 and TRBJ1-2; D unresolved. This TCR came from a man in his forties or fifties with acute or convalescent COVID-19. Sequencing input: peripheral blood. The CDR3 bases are TGTGCCAGCAGCTTAAGACGGACTTATGGCTACACCTTC. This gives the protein CASSLRRTYGYTF. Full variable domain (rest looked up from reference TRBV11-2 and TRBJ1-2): EAGVAQSPRYKIIEKRQSVAFWCNPISGHATLYWYQQILGQGPKLLIQFQNNGVVDDSQLPKDRFSAERLKGVDSTLKIQPAKLEDSAVYLCASSLRRTYGYTFGSGTRLTVV.